The 29 T cell receptor beta chains in this list originate from one sample, sequenced in a study of blood T cell repertoires in COVID-19. Measured with immunoSEQ multiplex PCR; TCRdb has only the in-frame clones, and not every one. The profile shows about 200,000 clones, just under 90% of them singletons. Sequencing was done on a sample of PBMCs or T cells enriched from blood (not recorded which). These receptors were obtained from a woman under 40 with acute COVID-19.

The chain uses TRBV7-9 and TRBJ1-2; no definite D call. The germline V and J ends were trimmed by 7 bases and 7 bases, with 16 bases remaining between them. This CDR3 spans 13 amino acids. Per germline, CDR1 SEHNR and CDR2 FQNEAQ (reference sequence). The CDR3 loop is CASTVGRVGGYTF. Written as DNA, the CDR3 is TGTGCCAGCACCGTCGGGAGGGTAGGTGGCTACACCTTC. The whole variable domain, filled in from reference TRBV7-9 and TRBJ1-2, reads DTGVSQNPRHKITKRGQNVTFRCDPISEHNRLYWYRQTLGQGPEFLTYFQNEAQLEKSRLLSDRFSAERPKGSFSTLEIQRTEQGDSAMYLCASTVGRVGGYTFGSGTRLTVV.

The chain uses TRBV6-2 or TRBV6-3 and TRBJ2-5; D is undetermined. The CDR3 is 11 residues long. V was shortened by 5 bases and J by 5 bases, with 6 bases between the two germline ends. Germline lookup yields CDR1 MNHEY and CDR2 SVGEGT. CDR3 nucleotide sequence: TGTGCCAGCAGTATAGCTGAGACCCAGTACTTC. Its translation: CASSIAETQYF.

The V and J genes are TRBV11-2 and TRBJ2-1; D is possibly TRBD1 (6 bases). The ends were cut back, 3 bases at V and 7 bases at J, with 7 bases in the middle. The CDR3 is 12 amino acids. Germline CDR1 SGHAT, CDR2 FQNNGV. The CDR3 spells CASSLQGNEQFF. CDR3 nucleotide sequence: TGTGCCAGCAGCTTGCAGGGGAATGAGCAGTTCTTC.

The chain uses TRBV7-6 and TRBJ2-5; TRBD2 matches 9 bases. The V gene's germline CDR1 is SGHVS and CDR2 FNYEAQ. This CDR3 comprises 16 residues. V trimming: 5 bases; J trimming: 0 bases; junction bases outside the gene matches: 7. This chain's CDR3 is CASSPVSGGYQETQYF. CDR3 sequence (DNA): TGTGCCAGCAGCCCGGTGAGCGGGGGGTACCAAGAGACCCAGTACTTC.

The J gene is TRBJ2-7, the V gene TRBV5-4; 9 nucleotides align to TRBD2. The V gene end was trimmed by 0 bases and the J gene end by 4 bases; junction bases not matched to a gene: 5. The CDR3 length is 15 residues. Looked up from germline, CDR1 is SGHNT and CDR2 is YYREEE (reference sequence). The CDR3: CASSLVGGGDYEQYF. CDR3 bases: TGTGCCAGCAGCTTGGTGGGCGGGGGGGATTACGAGCAGTACTTC.

The chain joins TRBV28 to TRBJ2-7; D remains unclear. Germline-derived CDR1 and CDR2 are MDHEN and SYDVKM. The V end lost 6 bases, the J end lost 3 bases, and 15 bases lay between the germline ends. The CDR3 contains 14 residues. This chain's CDR3 is CASSDTLTIYEQYF. The CDR3 DNA reads TGTGCCAGCAGCGACACCTTAACCATCTACGAGCAGTACTTC. Based on the CDR3 plus reference TRBV28 and TRBJ2-7, the full variable domain is DVKVTQSSRYLVKRTGEKVFLECVQDMDHENMFWYRQDPGLGLRLIYFSYDVKMKEKGDIPEGYSVSREKKERFSLILESASTNQTSMYLCASSDTLTIYEQYFGPGTRLTVT.

This clone came up a few times. The chain has TRBV30 and TRBJ1-5; D possibly corresponds to TRBD1 (5 bases). The ends were cut back, 0 bases at V and 9 bases at J, with 15 bases in the middle. Germline V CDR1 and CDR2: GTSNPN, SVGIG (reference sequence). This CDR3 spans 14 amino acids. CDR3 residues: CAWSVSAGVPPQHF. The CDR3 DNA is TGTGCCTGGAGTGTATCGGCGGGGGTTCCGCCCCAGCATTTT.

The chain carries TRBV13 and TRBJ2-7; TRBD2 is a possible D gene (6 bases). Trimming removed 2 bases at V and 5 bases at J, with 13 bases between. The CDR3 covers 14 residues. CDR1 and CDR2 (germline): PRHDT, FYEKMQ (reference sequence). This CDR3 reads CASSLTRGSDEQYF. The CDR3, as DNA: TGTGCCAGCAGCTTAACCCGGGGGTCTGACGAGCAGTACTTC.

This rearrangement joins TRBV5-4 to TRBJ2-1, with 8 bases identical to TRBD1. CDR3 size: 14 residues. The junction had 7 bases not matched to a gene; V was cut back by 2 bases and J by 9 bases. In germline, CDR1 is SGHNT, CDR2 YYREEE (reference sequence). CDR3 residues: CASSLRQGMGEQFF. DNA of the CDR3: TGTGCCAGCAGCTTAAGACAGGGGATGGGTGAGCAGTTCTTC.

The CDR3 DNA follows: TGTGCCAGCAGTGACCCCTATACTGGTGGCTACACCTTC. Amino acids: CASSDPYTGGYTF. The chain uses TRBV25-1 and TRBJ1-2; no clear D gene. Per the germline V gene, CDR1 is MGHDK and CDR2 is SYGVNS. The CDR3 length is 13 residues. Trimming took 3 bases from V and 7 from J, leaving 12 bases between them.

The rearrangement links TRBV6-4 to TRBJ1-2; the D gene is possibly TRBD1 (6 bases). With 6 bases removed from V and 5 bases from J, the gap between germline ends came to 22 bases. The germline gives CDR1 MRHNA, CDR2 SNTAGT. The CDR3 sequence is 16 residues long. The CDR3 sequence: CASRHPTGPSWYGYTF. The CDR3 DNA reads TGTGCCAGCAGGCATCCGACAGGCCCCTCTTGGTATGGCTACACCTTC.

This clone was seen only a few times. The genes are TRBV5-4 and TRBJ1-1; D is unresolved. V dropped 6 bases and J dropped 1 base, with 7 bases sitting between them. This CDR3 spans 12 amino acids. Germline V CDR1 and CDR2: SGHNT, YYREEE (reference sequence). CDR3 in amino acids: CASKRENTEAFF. In DNA form, the CDR3 reads TGTGCCAGCAAGAGGGAGAACACTGAAGCTTTCTTT.

The rearrangement joins TRBV11-1 to TRBJ2-7, with 9 bases lining up with TRBD1. The CDR3 spans 15 residues. Unmatched junction bases numbered 12, after V lost 5 bases and J lost 7 bases. In germline, CDR1 is SGHAT, CDR2 FQDESV (reference sequence). DNA of the CDR3: TGTGCCAGCAGCCTTCTCCGGGACAGGGTTTTTGAGCAGTACTTC. Amino acids: CASSLLRDRVFEQYF.

The chain links TRBV28 to TRBJ2-3; 10 nucleotides agree with TRBD1. The germline CDR1 and CDR2 sequences are MDHEN and SYDVKM. Germline trimming cut 8 bases from V and 6 bases from J; bases unmatched to any gene: 17. The CDR3 is 17 residues long. This chain's CDR3 is CASYPSGTGDPEDTQYF. CDR3 nucleotide sequence: TGTGCCAGCTACCCCTCGGGGACAGGGGACCCGGAGGATACGCAGTATTTT.

The V call is TRBV7-9, the J call TRBJ1-2; 7 bases fit TRBD1. Germline V CDR1 and CDR2: SEHNR, FQNEAQ (reference sequence). J lost 4 bases, V lost 3 bases, and 8 bases had no gene match. This CDR3 region has 15 residues. The CDR3 nucleotides are TGTGCCAGCAGCTTGGGCGGAGGGGGCACCTATGGCTACACCTTC. It is translated as CASSLGGGGTYGYTF.

The count of this clone is one. The chain is built from TRBV18 and TRBJ2-1; D uncertain. This CDR3 has 14 residues. V lost 0 bases to trimming and J lost 6 bases, with 9 bases between them. CDR1 is KGHSH, CDR2 LQKENI, per germline. The CDR3 region is CASSPPPVPNEQFF. The CDR3 DNA reads as TGTGCCAGCTCACCACCCCCCGTCCCCAATGAGCAGTTCTTC. Supplemented by reference TRBV18 and TRBJ2-1, the full variable domain reads NAGVMQNPRHLVRRRGQEARLRCSPMKGHSHVYWYRQLPEEGLKFMVYLQKENIIDESGMPKERFSAEFPKEGPSILRIQQVVRGDSAAYFCASSPPPVPNEQFFGPGTRLTVL.

Comment on this clone: Other DNA sequences in the sample encode the same CDR3. The CDR3 DNA reads TGCGCCAGCAGCTTGGAGGCAGGCTCCTACGAGCAGTACTTC. As protein: CASSLEAGSYEQYF. This chain links TRBV5-1 with TRBJ2-7, with D hard to call. CDR1 SGHRS and CDR2 YFSETQ come from the germline V gene. Trimming removed 0 bases from V and 0 bases from J, with 7 bases in between. This CDR3 comprises 14 residues.

In regard to this clone: The same CDR3 can be traced to other DNA sequences in this sample. The gene calls are TRBV30 and TRBJ1-5, with D uncertain. The CDR3 is made up of 13 amino acids. Trimming cost V 1 base and J 0 bases, with 4 bases left between them. Germline V gene sequence: CDR1 GTSNPN, CDR2 SVGIG (reference sequence). The CDR3, as DNA: TGTGCCTGGAGTGCGGGTAGCAATCAGCCCCAGCATTTT. It yields the protein CAWSAGSNQPQHF.

The chain couples TRBV2 to TRBJ1-1; D gene unclear. Germline V lookup: CDR1 SNHLY, CDR2 FYNNEI. The CDR3 sequence is 16 residues long. The V end lost 0 bases, the J end lost 0 bases, and 11 bases lay between the germline ends. CDR3 protein: CASSEALRSVNTEAFF. In DNA, the CDR3 is TGTGCCAGCAGTGAAGCGCTTCGGAGCGTGAACACTGAAGCTTTCTTT. The entire variable domain, with the rest obtained from reference TRBV2 and TRBJ1-1, is as follows: EPEVTQTPSHQVTQMGQEVILRCVPISNHLYFYWYRQILGQKVEFLVSFYNNEISEKSEIFDDQFSVERPDGSNFTLKIRSTKLEDSAMYFCASSEALRSVNTEAFFGQGTRLTVV.

This rearrangement joins TRBV5-1 to TRBJ2-3, with 10 bases lining up with TRBD1. V trimming: 0 bases; J trimming: 5 bases; junction bases outside the gene matches: 6. Germline V CDR1 and CDR2: SGHRS, YFSETQ. CDR3 length: 16 residues. This chain's CDR3 is CASSLETGGLEDTQYF. CDR3 nucleotides: TGCGCCAGCAGCTTGGAGACAGGGGGCTTAGAAGATACGCAGTATTTT.

V is TRBV6-6 and J is TRBJ1-5; 10 nucleotides match TRBD1. V gave up 6 bases and J gave up 4 bases; unmatched junction bases: 9. The V gene's germline CDR1 is MNHNY and CDR2 SVGAGI (reference sequence). This CDR3 has 16 amino acids. The CDR3 reads CASSGQGGFANQPQHF. CDR3 sequence (DNA): TGTGCCAGCAGCGGACAGGGGGGGTTCGCGAATCAGCCCCAGCATTTT.

This clone has only one observation. The DNA of the CDR3 is TGTGCCAGCAGCTCCGGGCAGGGTCCCCTCTACAATGAGCAGTTCTTC. Protein sequence: CASSSGQGPLYNEQFF. The chain is built from TRBV7-9 and TRBJ2-1, with D tentatively TRBD1 (5 bases). The V end was cut by 4 bases, the J end by 3 bases, with 16 bases between. The CDR3 extends over 16 amino acids. CDR1 SEHNR and CDR2 FQNEAQ come from the germline V gene (reference sequence).

This rearrangement joins TRBV28 to TRBJ2-1, with 10 bases matching TRBD1. The V gene end was trimmed by 3 bases and the J gene end by 2 bases; junction bases not matched to a gene: 4. Germline V gives CDR1 MDHEN, CDR2 SYDVKM. CDR3 size: 16 residues. The CDR3 DNA reads as TGTGCCAGCAGTTTGGCCGGGACAGGGGCCTACAATGAGCAGTTCTTC. The encoded protein is CASSLAGTGAYNEQFF.

The V call is TRBV5-1, the J call TRBJ1-1, with TRBD1 as a possible D gene (5 bases). The V gene's germline CDR1 is SGHRS and CDR2 YFSETQ. The V end lost 2 bases, the J end lost 5 bases, and 19 bases lay between the germline ends. The CDR3 totals 16 residues. The CDR3 coding sequence is TGCGCCAGCAGCTTAATATTCGGGGGAATAGAGACTGAAGCTTTCTTT. It yields the protein CASSLIFGGIETEAFF.

The chain carries TRBV30 and TRBJ1-4; D gene ambiguous. Trimming left V 3 bases short and J 7 bases short, with 12 bases between. CDR1 and CDR2 from the germline V gene are GTSNPN and SVGIG (reference sequence). CDR3 length: 13 residues. The DNA for the CDR3 is TGTGCCTGGAGCGGGGTATGGATTGAAAAACTGTTTTTT. Protein sequence: CAWSGVWIEKLFF.

Only one count was recorded for this clone. The chain joins TRBV14 to TRBJ1-2, with 12 bases lining up with TRBD1. This CDR3 has 15 residues. The germline V gene encodes CDR1 SGHDN and CDR2 FVKESK. Germline trimming cut 5 bases from V and 4 bases from J; bases unmatched to any gene: 5. Here the CDR3 reads CASSAGTGGIYGYTF. DNA of the CDR3: TGTGCCAGCAGCGCCGGGACAGGGGGCATCTATGGCTACACCTTC.

This chain links TRBV9 with TRBJ1-1, with 7 bases fitting TRBD1. The V segment lost 4 bases and the J segment 1 base; nucleotides outside the gene matches: 7. The CDR3 loop spans 15 amino acids. From germline, CDR1 is SGDLS and CDR2 YYNGEE. CDR3 in amino acids: CASSPPGTENTEAFF. Here the CDR3 DNA reads TGTGCCAGCAGCCCCCCCGGGACAGAGAACACTGAAGCTTTCTTT.

This chain joins TRBV13 and TRBJ2-1, with 11 bases that match TRBD2. CDR1 is PRHDT and CDR2 is FYEKMQ in the germline V gene (reference sequence). With V trimmed by 0 bases and J by 2 bases, 0 bases remained unmatched. This CDR3 has 16 residues. CDR3 residues: CASSLGGLAAYNEQFF. The CDR3 coding sequence is TGTGCCAGCAGCTTAGGGGGACTAGCGGCCTACAATGAGCAGTTCTTC.

The rearrangement uses TRBV19 and TRBJ1-1; D perhaps matches TRBD1 (6 bases). V lost 1 base and J 1 base, leaving 10 bases between the germline ends. The CDR3 consists of 15 residues. Germline CDR1 and CDR2: LNHDA and SQIVND (reference sequence). The CDR3 DNA reads TGTGCCAGTAGTATAGTTCGCAGGGGGAACACTGAAGCTTTCTTT. Translating it yields CASSIVRRGNTEAFF. Combining the CDR3 with reference TRBV19 and TRBJ1-1 gives the whole variable domain DGGITQSPKYLFRKEGQNVTLSCEQNLNHDAMYWYRQDPGQGLRLIYYSQIVNDFQKGDIAEGYSVSREKKESFPLTVTSAQKNPTAFYLCASSIVRRGNTEAFFGQGTRLTVV.